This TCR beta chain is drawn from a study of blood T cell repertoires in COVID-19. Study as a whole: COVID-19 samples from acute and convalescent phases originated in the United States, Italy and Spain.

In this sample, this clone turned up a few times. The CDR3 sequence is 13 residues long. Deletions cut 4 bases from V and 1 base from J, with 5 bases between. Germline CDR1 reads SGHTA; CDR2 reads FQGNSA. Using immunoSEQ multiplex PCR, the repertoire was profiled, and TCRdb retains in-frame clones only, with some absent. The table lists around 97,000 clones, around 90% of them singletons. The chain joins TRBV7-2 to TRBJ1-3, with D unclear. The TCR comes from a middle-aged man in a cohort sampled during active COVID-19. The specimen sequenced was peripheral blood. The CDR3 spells CASSSGSGNTIYF. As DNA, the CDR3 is TGTGCCAGCAGCTCCGGTTCTGGAAACACCATATATTTT.